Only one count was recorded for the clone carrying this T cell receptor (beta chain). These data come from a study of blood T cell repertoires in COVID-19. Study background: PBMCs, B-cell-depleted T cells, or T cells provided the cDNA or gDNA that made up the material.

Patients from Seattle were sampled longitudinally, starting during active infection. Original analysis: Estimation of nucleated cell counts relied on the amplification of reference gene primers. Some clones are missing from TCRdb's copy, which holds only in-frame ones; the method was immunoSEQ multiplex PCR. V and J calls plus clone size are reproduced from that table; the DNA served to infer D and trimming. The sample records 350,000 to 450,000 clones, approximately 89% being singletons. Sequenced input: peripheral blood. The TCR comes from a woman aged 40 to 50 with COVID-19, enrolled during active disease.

DNA of the CDR3: TGTGCCACCAGTGATGCTGACAGGGAGAGCTCCTACGAGCAGTACTTC. Residues: CATSDADRESSYEQYF. This chain links TRBV24-1 with TRBJ2-7; 7 bases are shared with TRBD1. Trimming took 3 bases from V and 0 from J; bases not matched to a gene: 7. From germline, CDR1 is KGHDR and CDR2 SFDVKD. The CDR3 spans 16 residues.